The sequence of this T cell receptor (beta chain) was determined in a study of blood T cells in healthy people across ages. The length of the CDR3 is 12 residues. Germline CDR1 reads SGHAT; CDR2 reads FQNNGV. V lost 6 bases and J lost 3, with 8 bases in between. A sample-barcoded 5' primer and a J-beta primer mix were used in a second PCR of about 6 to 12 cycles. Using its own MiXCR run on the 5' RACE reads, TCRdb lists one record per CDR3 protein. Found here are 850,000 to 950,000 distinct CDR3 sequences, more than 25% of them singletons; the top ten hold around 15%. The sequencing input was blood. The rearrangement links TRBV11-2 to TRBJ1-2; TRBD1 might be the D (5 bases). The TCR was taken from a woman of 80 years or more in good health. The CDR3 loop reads CASRQDDYGYTF. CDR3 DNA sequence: TGTGCCAGCAGACAGGACGACTATGGCTACACCTTC.